These T cell receptor beta chains were read from a single sample in a study of response to subunit inactivated influenza vaccine. From the RT-PCR reads, TCRdb called clonotypes with MiXCR, one entry per CDR3 protein. The sample contains more than 700,000 distinct CDR3 sequences, 21% of which appear only once. Source: PBMCs from blood, taken roughly 5 days after vaccination. These receptors were collected from a man in his forties or fifties who received an inactivated influenza vaccine. CDR3s include the opening cysteine and the closing phenylalanine or tryptophan. A D gene is named only where the DNA matches it firmly. A row's size may be missing; if present it is once, few, many or a size class.

d_gene: -; abundance: few; v_gene: TRBV10-1; j_gene: TRBJ2-2; CDR3aa: CASSGGAKTGELFF; CDR3nt: TGCGCCAGCAGTGGGGGGGCGAAAACCGGGGAGCTGTTTTTT
d_gene: TRBD2; abundance: few; v_gene: TRBV27; j_gene: TRBJ2-1; CDR3aa: CASSWWTSHSYNEQFF; CDR3nt: TGTGCCAGCAGTTGGTGGACTAGCCACTCCTACAATGAGCAGTTCTTC
d_gene: -; abundance: -; v_gene: TRBV5-5; j_gene: TRBJ2-1; CDR3aa: CASSEILKNYNEQFF; CDR3nt: TGTGCCAGCAGCGAAATCCTTAAAAACTACAATGAGCAGTTCTTC
d_gene: -; abundance: few; v_gene: TRBV5-1; j_gene: TRBJ2-7; CDR3aa: CASSVTGNEQYF; CDR3nt: TGCGCCAGCAGCGTCACAGGGAACGAGCAGTACTTC
d_gene: -; abundance: -; v_gene: TRBV3-1; j_gene: TRBJ2-1; CDR3aa: CASSHPLGEQFF; CDR3nt: TGTGCCAGCAGCCACCCCCTGGGTGAGCAGTTCTTC
d_gene: -; abundance: few; v_gene: TRBV7-2; j_gene: TRBJ2-3; CDR3aa: CASSLLGGNTQYF; CDR3nt: TGTGCCAGCAGCTTACTTGGGGGAAATACGCAGTATTTT
d_gene: TRBD1; abundance: few; v_gene: TRBV6-1; j_gene: TRBJ2-2; CDR3aa: CASSRGQGRIGELFF; CDR3nt: TGTGCCAGCAGCCGGGGACAGGGAAGGATCGGGGAGCTGTTTTTT
d_gene: TRBD2; abundance: -; v_gene: TRBV4-1; j_gene: TRBJ2-7; CDR3aa: CASSQDTSSGYEQYF; CDR3nt: TGCGCCAGCAGCCAAGATACGTCTAGCGGCTACGAGCAGTACTTC
d_gene: -; abundance: -; v_gene: TRBV20-1; j_gene: TRBJ1-1; CDR3aa: CSARGLRGGTEAFF; CDR3nt: TGCAGTGCTAGAGGGCTGAGGGGGGGGACTGAAGCTTTCTTT
d_gene: -; abundance: few; v_gene: TRBV12-3/TRBV12-4; j_gene: TRBJ1-6; CDR3aa: CASSSGVGSPLHF; CDR3nt: TGTGCCAGCAGTTCAGGGGTGGGATCACCCCTCCACTTT
d_gene: -; abundance: -; v_gene: TRBV29-1; j_gene: TRBJ2-1; CDR3aa: CSVTLTYNEQFF; CDR3nt: TGCAGCGTTACTTTAACCTACAATGAGCAGTTCTTC
d_gene: -; abundance: -; v_gene: TRBV12-3/TRBV12-4; j_gene: TRBJ1-1; CDR3aa: CASVEGTLNTEAFF; CDR3nt: TGTGCCAGCGTTGAGGGCACCCTGAACACTGAAGCTTTCTTT
d_gene: TRBD2; abundance: -; v_gene: TRBV7-2; j_gene: TRBJ2-5; CDR3aa: CASSLASAGTQYF; CDR3nt: TGTGCCAGCAGCTTAGCTTCAGCGGGAACCCAGTACTTC
d_gene: -; abundance: -; v_gene: TRBV20-1; j_gene: TRBJ1-2; CDR3aa: CSARDAAGAASGYTF; CDR3nt: TGCAGTGCTAGAGATGCCGCGGGGGCTGCGAGCGGCTACACCTTC
d_gene: -; abundance: few; v_gene: TRBV10-3; j_gene: TRBJ2-4; CDR3aa: CAIRGDSPRDIQYF; CDR3nt: TGTGCCATCAGGGGAGACTCCCCTAGGGACATTCAGTACTTC
d_gene: -; abundance: few; v_gene: TRBV7-2; j_gene: TRBJ2-2; CDR3aa: CASSTTALNTGELFF; CDR3nt: TGTGCCAGCAGCACTACAGCCCTGAACACCGGGGAGCTGTTTTTT
d_gene: -; abundance: -; v_gene: TRBV20-1; j_gene: TRBJ2-7; CDR3aa: CSPRVFPGEQYF; CDR3nt: TGCAGTCCTCGGGTCTTCCCGGGCGAGCAGTACTTC
d_gene: -; abundance: few; v_gene: TRBV7-9; j_gene: TRBJ2-3; CDR3aa: CASSLGWAPDTQYF; CDR3nt: TGTGCCAGCAGCTTAGGTTGGGCTCCAGATACGCAGTATTTT
d_gene: -; abundance: few; v_gene: TRBV5-1; j_gene: TRBJ2-7; CDR3aa: CASSSGQTTYYEQYF; CDR3nt: TGCGCCAGCAGCTCCGGACAGACTACTTACTACGAGCAGTACTTC
d_gene: -; abundance: -; v_gene: TRBV29-1; j_gene: TRBJ1-4; CDR3aa: CSVEAERRVF; CDR3nt: TGCAGCGTTGAGGCCGAACGACGAGTTTTT
d_gene: -; abundance: few; v_gene: TRBV4-2; j_gene: TRBJ2-3; CDR3aa: CASSQEGWTASTDTQYF; CDR3nt: TGCGCCAGCAGCCAAGAGGGTTGGACAGCTAGCACAGATACGCAGTATTTT
d_gene: TRBD2; abundance: many; v_gene: TRBV10-3; j_gene: TRBJ2-1; CDR3aa: CAISGGGNEQFF; CDR3nt: TGTGCCATCAGCGGGGGGGGAAATGAGCAGTTCTTC
d_gene: -; abundance: -; v_gene: TRBV20-1; j_gene: TRBJ2-1; CDR3aa: CSASVRAGRDNEQFF; CDR3nt: TGCAGTGCTAGTGTGAGGGCGGGGAGAGACAATGAGCAGTTCTTC
d_gene: TRBD2; abundance: -; v_gene: TRBV7-9; j_gene: TRBJ2-1; CDR3aa: CASSEVPGLSILDDQFF; CDR3nt: TGTGCCAGCAGCGAGGTACCGGGACTATCGATCCTAGATGATCAGTTCTTC
d_gene: TRBD1; abundance: many; v_gene: TRBV5-1; j_gene: TRBJ2-5; CDR3aa: CASSLGDRGGQETQYF; CDR3nt: TGCGCCAGCAGCTTGGGGGACAGGGGAGGCCAAGAGACCCAGTACTTC
d_gene: -; abundance: few; v_gene: TRBV27; j_gene: TRBJ2-7; CDR3aa: CASSLGGRGVPYEQYF; CDR3nt: TGTGCCAGCAGTTTAGGGGGCAGGGGAGTTCCCTACGAGCAGTACTTC
d_gene: -; abundance: -; v_gene: TRBV11-3; j_gene: TRBJ2-1; CDR3aa: CASSLGVRGGQFF; CDR3nt: TGTGCCAGCAGCTTAGGGGTCCGAGGTGGGCAGTTCTTC
d_gene: TRBD2; abundance: few; v_gene: TRBV6-2/TRBV6-3; j_gene: TRBJ2-7; CDR3aa: CASSPTIGLAGGFSHYEQYF; CDR3nt: TGTGCCAGCAGTCCAACTATCGGACTAGCGGGAGGGTTTTCGCACTACGAGCAGTACTTC
d_gene: -; abundance: -; v_gene: TRBV6-2/TRBV6-3; j_gene: TRBJ1-2; CDR3aa: CASSQETLAVPYGYTF; CDR3nt: TGTGCCAGCAGCCAGGAAACCTTGGCCGTGCCCTATGGCTACACCTTC
d_gene: -; abundance: -; v_gene: TRBV6-2/TRBV6-3; j_gene: TRBJ2-3; CDR3aa: CASSYSNLQAF; CDR3nt: TGTGCCAGCAGTTACTCGAATCTACAGGCCTTT
d_gene: -; abundance: -; v_gene: TRBV18; j_gene: TRBJ1-5; CDR3aa: CASSPEGRPRGQPQHF; CDR3nt: TGTGCCAGCTCACCCGAGGGGCGGCCCCGCGGTCAGCCCCAGCATTTT
d_gene: -; abundance: -; v_gene: TRBV20-1; j_gene: TRBJ1-1; CDR3aa: CSARVRGFSTEAFF; CDR3nt: TGCAGTGCTAGAGTAAGGGGTTTTAGTACTGAAGCTTTCTTT
d_gene: -; abundance: many; v_gene: TRBV7-2; j_gene: TRBJ2-5; CDR3aa: CASSLVRETQYF; CDR3nt: TGTGCCAGCAGTTTAGTCCGGGAGACCCAGTACTTC
d_gene: -; abundance: -; v_gene: TRBV7-2; j_gene: TRBJ2-3; CDR3aa: CASSVFQGMDTQYF; CDR3nt: TGTGCCAGCAGCGTATTTCAGGGAATGGATACGCAGTATTTT
d_gene: -; abundance: many; v_gene: TRBV7-8; j_gene: TRBJ2-1; CDR3aa: CASSYGGGGYYNEQFF; CDR3nt: TGTGCCAGCAGCTACGGAGGGGGTGGATACTACAATGAGCAGTTCTTC
d_gene: -; abundance: few; v_gene: TRBV28; j_gene: TRBJ2-7; CDR3aa: CASTPSLPAGSYEQYF; CDR3nt: TGTGCCAGCACCCCCTCCCTACCCGCGGGCTCCTACGAGCAGTACTTC
d_gene: -; abundance: few; v_gene: TRBV5-1; j_gene: TRBJ2-1; CDR3aa: CASSLPSGNSNEQFF; CDR3nt: TGCGCCAGCTCCCTACCGTCAGGGAATTCAAATGAGCAGTTCTTC
d_gene: -; abundance: many; v_gene: TRBV12-3/TRBV12-4; j_gene: TRBJ1-3; CDR3aa: CASNPLPVRTIYF; CDR3nt: TGTGCCAGCAACCCCCTTCCTGTACGCACCATATATTTT
d_gene: -; abundance: -; v_gene: TRBV7-9; j_gene: TRBJ2-5; CDR3aa: CASSSRGGGGRQETQYF; CDR3nt: TGTGCCAGCAGCAGCCGAGGGGGCGGGGGGCGACAAGAGACCCAGTACTTC
d_gene: TRBD2; abundance: -; v_gene: TRBV20-1; j_gene: TRBJ2-1; CDR3aa: CSASRYAGVPNEQFF; CDR3nt: TGCAGTGCTAGTCGCTATGCGGGAGTCCCCAATGAGCAGTTCTTC
d_gene: -; abundance: few; v_gene: TRBV21-1; j_gene: TRBJ2-5; CDR3aa: CASSGRGVETQYF; CDR3nt: TGTGCCAGCAGTGGCAGGGGGGTAGAGACCCAGTACTTC
d_gene: -; abundance: few; v_gene: TRBV6-2/TRBV6-3; j_gene: TRBJ2-7; CDR3aa: CASNDNRYEQYF; CDR3nt: TGTGCCAGCAATGACAACCGCTACGAGCAGTACTTC
d_gene: -; abundance: few; v_gene: TRBV5-1; j_gene: TRBJ2-3; CDR3aa: CASSSDPTDTQYF; CDR3nt: TGCGCCAGCAGCTCGGACCCCACAGATACGCAGTATTTT
d_gene: -; abundance: -; v_gene: TRBV13; j_gene: TRBJ2-2; CDR3aa: CASSLERGTTGELFF; CDR3nt: TGTGCCAGCAGCTTAGAACGGGGGACCACCGGGGAGCTGTTTTTT
d_gene: TRBD1; abundance: -; v_gene: TRBV5-5; j_gene: TRBJ1-1; CDR3aa: CASSSLRTGRMNTEAFF; CDR3nt: TGTGCCAGCAGCTCCTTGAGGACAGGGAGGATGAACACTGAAGCTTTCTTT
d_gene: TRBD1; abundance: few; v_gene: TRBV7-9; j_gene: TRBJ1-4; CDR3aa: CASSGQGVLGKLFF; CDR3nt: TGTGCCAGCAGCGGACAGGGGGTTTTGGGAAAACTGTTTTTT
d_gene: -; abundance: -; v_gene: TRBV29-1; j_gene: TRBJ2-2; CDR3aa: CSVVDQGVTGELFF; CDR3nt: TGCAGCGTTGTGGATCAGGGTGTCACCGGGGAGCTGTTTTTT
d_gene: -; abundance: -; v_gene: TRBV12-3/TRBV12-4; j_gene: TRBJ1-4; CDR3aa: CASSTRPDSYNEKLFF; CDR3nt: TGTGCCAGCAGTACCCGCCCGGACAGCTATAATGAAAAACTGTTTTTT
d_gene: -; abundance: -; v_gene: TRBV5-5; j_gene: TRBJ2-3; CDR3aa: CASSPLASRTDTQYF; CDR3nt: TGTGCCAGCAGCCCACTAGCTTCCCGCACAGATACGCAGTATTTT
d_gene: TRBD1; abundance: few; v_gene: TRBV6-2/TRBV6-3; j_gene: TRBJ2-7; CDR3aa: CASRRTGAYEQYF; CDR3nt: TGTGCCAGCAGAAGGACAGGGGCCTACGAGCAGTACTTC
d_gene: -; abundance: -; v_gene: TRBV18; j_gene: TRBJ2-7; CDR3aa: CASSPVDRAYEQYF; CDR3nt: TGTGCCAGCTCACCTGTTGATCGGGCCTACGAGCAGTACTTC
d_gene: -; abundance: -; v_gene: TRBV11-2; j_gene: TRBJ2-3; CDR3aa: CASRRDSDTQYF; CDR3nt: TGTGCCAGCAGGAGGGATTCAGATACGCAGTATTTT
d_gene: -; abundance: -; v_gene: TRBV6-5; j_gene: TRBJ1-3; CDR3aa: CASSYGNSGNTIYF; CDR3nt: TGTGCCAGCAGTTATGGGAACTCTGGAAACACCATATATTTT
d_gene: TRBD2; abundance: -; v_gene: TRBV9; j_gene: TRBJ2-3; CDR3aa: CASSVGAGLAVTDTQYF; CDR3nt: TGTGCCAGCAGCGTAGGGGCCGGACTAGCGGTCACAGATACGCAGTATTTT
d_gene: TRBD2; abundance: -; v_gene: TRBV4-2; j_gene: TRBJ2-2; CDR3aa: CASSQDGERGATGELFF; CDR3nt: TGTGCCAGCAGCCAAGATGGAGAGCGGGGGGCCACCGGGGAGCTGTTTTTT
d_gene: TRBD2; abundance: few; v_gene: TRBV11-2; j_gene: TRBJ2-1; CDR3aa: CASSSLRIETSGSFGEQFF; CDR3nt: TGTGCCAGCAGCTCCCTGCGTATCGAGACTAGCGGGAGCTTCGGTGAGCAGTTCTTC
d_gene: TRBD1; abundance: -; v_gene: TRBV29-1; j_gene: TRBJ2-2; CDR3aa: CSVQTGQHTGELFF; CDR3nt: TGCAGCGTACAGACGGGACAGCACACCGGGGAGCTGTTTTTT
d_gene: -; abundance: -; v_gene: TRBV20-1; j_gene: TRBJ1-4; CDR3aa: CSARATNEKLFF; CDR3nt: TGCAGTGCTCGAGCAACTAATGAAAAACTGTTTTTT
d_gene: TRBD1; abundance: -; v_gene: TRBV20-1; j_gene: TRBJ2-3; CDR3aa: CSARDRATSTDTQYF; CDR3nt: TGCAGTGCTAGGGACAGGGCAACTAGCACAGATACGCAGTATTTT